The 24 T cell receptor beta chains in this list originate from one sample, sequenced in a study of shared clonotypes between healthy human individuals. Assay: immunoSEQ multiplex PCR; the TCRdb copy retains only in-frame clones and omits some. The sample gives 1,500,000 or so clones, over 95% of which show up once; roughly 1.2% is in the top ten. Sequenced input: naive CD4+ T cells sorted from blood. As to subset: CD45RA+ positively selected. The receptor set was obtained from a man aged 30-40 years in good health.

V gene TRBV25-1 combines with J gene TRBJ2-3; D uncertain. Germline lookup yields CDR1 MGHDK and CDR2 SYGVNS. There are 15 residues in the CDR3. Trimming took 3 bases from V and 0 from J, leaving 10 bases between them. The CDR3 bases are TGTGCCAGCAGTGAGAAAAATACTAGCACAGATACGCAGTATTTT. This encodes CASSEKNTSTDTQYF.

Concerning this clone itself: The sample carries other DNA sequences with the same CDR3. The genes are TRBV28 and TRBJ2-1, with TRBD1 matching 10 bases. Unmatched junction bases numbered 4, after V lost 6 bases and J lost 14 bases. The germline gives CDR1 MDHEN, CDR2 SYDVKM. The CDR3 spans 11 residues. Here the CDR3 reads CASSRTGGEFF. As DNA, the CDR3 is TGTGCCAGCAGCAGGACAGGGGGGGAGTTCTTC.

The J gene is TRBJ1-4, the V gene TRBV18; 7 bases align to TRBD1. Germline trimming cut 3 bases from V and 8 bases from J; bases unmatched to any gene: 9. CDR1 is KGHSH, CDR2 LQKENI, per germline. This CDR3 contains 15 residues. The CDR3 is CASSPLAGGGEKLFF. CDR3 in DNA: TGTGCCAGCTCACCTCTGGCAGGGGGTGGCGAAAAACTGTTTTTT.

In regard to this clone: Additional DNA sequences in this sample encode the identical CDR3. The gene calls are TRBV9 and TRBJ2-7; no reliable D call. Trimming removed 4 bases at V and 0 bases at J, with 11 bases between. Germline V gene data show CDR1 as SGDLS and CDR2 as YYNGEE. CDR3 length equals 14 residues. The CDR3 nucleotides are TGTGCCAGCAGCATAGGCGGAAGCTCCTACGAGCAGTACTTC. The encoded protein is CASSIGGSSYEQYF. Full variable domain (rest looked up from reference TRBV9 and TRBJ2-7): DSGVTQTPKHLITATGQRVTLRCSPRSGDLSVYWYQQSLDQGLQFLIQYYNGEERAKGNILERFSAQQFPDLHSELNLSSLELGDSALYFCASSIGGSSYEQYFGPGTRLTVT.

The V gene is TRBV4-1, the J gene TRBJ2-4; 7 nucleotides align to TRBD1. The ends lost 2 bases at V and 6 bases at J; junction bases unmatched: 10. This CDR3 is built from 16 residues. Germline V gives CDR1 MGHRA, CDR2 YSYEKL. The CDR3 nucleotides are TGCGCCAGCAGCCAATTTAAGGGGGCGCGAGGAAACATTCAGTACTTC. It yields the protein CASSQFKGARGNIQYF.

The V gene is TRBV11-2, the J gene TRBJ2-7, with 9 bases identical to TRBD2. The CDR3 length is 17 residues. From germline, CDR1 is SGHAT and CDR2 FQNNGV. The J segment lost 5 bases and the V segment lost 2 bases, leaving 13 bases of the junction unmatched. The CDR3 spells CASSLSVLAGREDEQYF. DNA of the CDR3: TGTGCCAGCAGCTTAAGTGTACTAGCGGGTAGGGAGGACGAGCAGTACTTC.

This chain uses TRBV4-1 with TRBJ2-7; 11 nucleotides align to TRBD2. The V gene end was trimmed by 4 bases and the J gene end by 12 bases; junction bases not matched to a gene: 8. Germline V gene data show CDR1 as MGHRA and CDR2 as YSYEKL. This CDR3 has 13 residues. The CDR3 region has the DNA TGCGCCAGCAGCCTACTAGCGGGAGAACTTCCGTACTTC. Its translation: CASSLLAGELPYF.

V usage is TRBV7-9 and J usage is TRBJ2-3; 9 bases fit TRBD1. J gave up 3 bases and V 1 base, and 8 bases lay outside the gene matches. The CDR3 consists of 17 residues. The germline V gene encodes CDR1 SEHNR and CDR2 FQNEAQ (reference sequence). CDR3 in amino acids: CASSLVQGTGNTDTQYF. The CDR3 nucleotides read TGTGCCAGCAGCTTAGTTCAGGGGACAGGGAATACAGATACGCAGTATTTT.

The chain recombines TRBV12-5 with TRBJ1-1; D gene uncertain. Trimming pared 5 bases from V and 2 bases from J, leaving 9 bases between. Per germline, CDR1 LGHNT and CDR2 FRNRAP. The CDR3 is made up of 13 amino acids. The CDR3 DNA reads as TGTGCTAGTGGTCCCAGACCTAACACTGAAGCTTTCTTT. This sequence encodes CASGPRPNTEAFF.

The rearrangement uses TRBV2 and TRBJ2-7; 7 bases map to TRBD2. CDR1 and CDR2 (germline): SNHLY, FYNNEI. The CDR3 spans 14 residues. V lost 5 bases to trimming and J lost 0 bases; unmatched junction nucleotides: 4. The CDR3 is CASSSSGSSYEQYF. The CDR3 DNA is TGTGCCAGCAGTTCTAGCGGCAGCTCCTACGAGCAGTACTTC.

This sequence joins TRBV18 and TRBJ2-1; maybe TRBD1 (6 bases). This CDR3 has 14 residues. V lost 2 bases to trimming and J lost 4 bases, with 9 bases between them. Germline V lookup: CDR1 KGHSH, CDR2 LQKENI. This CDR3 reads CASSPGTIYNEQFF. The CDR3 region has the DNA TGTGCCAGCTCACCAGGGACAATATACAATGAGCAGTTCTTC. The whole variable domain, filled in from reference TRBV18 and TRBJ2-1, reads NAGVMQNPRHLVRRRGQEARLRCSPMKGHSHVYWYRQLPEEGLKFMVYLQKENIIDESGMPKERFSAEFPKEGPSILRIQQVVRGDSAAYFCASSPGTIYNEQFFGPGTRLTVL.

The rearrangement uses TRBV18 and TRBJ2-7, with a possible D match to TRBD2 (5 bases). Germline V gene lookup returns CDR1 KGHSH and CDR2 LQKENI. Trimming took off 6 bases at V and 6 bases at J, with 15 bases between the two ends. The CDR3 loop spans 13 amino acids. CDR3 sequence (DNA): TGTGCCAGCTCGCGGGCCGCCCTCCTCGAGCAGTACTTC. Its translation: CASSRAALLEQYF.

V usage is TRBV7-6 and J usage is TRBJ2-7; D is ambiguous. Germline loops: CDR1 SGHVS, CDR2 FNYEAQ. V was clipped by 5 bases and J by 2 bases, with 16 bases between them. The CDR3 is made up of 15 amino acids. CDR3 sequence: CASSPAPGDTYEQYF. In nucleotides, the CDR3 is TGTGCCAGCAGCCCAGCCCCAGGTGATACCTACGAGCAGTACTTC.

The V gene is TRBV6-5, the J gene TRBJ1-1; D is unclear. V gave up 4 bases and J gave up 4 bases, with 10 bases separating them. The germline gives CDR1 MNHEY, CDR2 SVGAGI. The CDR3 length is 13 residues. CDR3 bases: TGTGCCAGCAGTTCCCGAGAGGGCACTGAAGCTTTCTTT. Protein sequence: CASSSREGTEAFF.

The J gene is TRBJ1-2, the V gene TRBV28, with D maybe TRBD1 (5 bases). Germline V gene data show CDR1 as MDHEN and CDR2 as SYDVKM. The CDR3 is made up of 14 amino acids. Trimming pared 1 base from V and 4 bases from J, leaving 10 bases between. CDR3 bases: TGTGCCAGCAGTTTATATAGGGACGGCTATGGCTACACCTTC. Protein product: CASSLYRDGYGYTF.

The chain recombines TRBV28 with TRBJ2-5; D unclear. From germline, CDR1 is MDHEN and CDR2 SYDVKM. This CDR3 contains 13 residues. Trimming took 4 bases from V and 5 from J, leaving 11 bases between them. The DNA for the CDR3 is TGTGCCAGCAGTTCGACCCCGGCTGAGACCCAGTACTTC. It translates to CASSSTPAETQYF.

The J gene is TRBJ2-7, the V gene TRBV7-2; TRBD1 matches 7 bases. The V gene end was trimmed by 5 bases and the J gene end by 0 bases; junction bases not matched to a gene: 13. The CDR3 is made up of 17 amino acids. Germline V gene lookup returns CDR1 SGHTA and CDR2 FQGNSA. The DNA for the CDR3 is TGTGCCAGCAGCCCAAGAGTTCAGGGACAGACCTCCTACGAGCAGTACTTC. The encoded protein is CASSPRVQGQTSYEQYF. The full variable domain, in which reference TRBV7-2 and TRBJ2-7 provide the parts outside the CDR3, is GAGVSQSPSNKVTEKGKDVELRCDPISGHTALYWYRQSLGQGLEFLIYFQGNSAPDKSGLPSDRFSAERTGGSVSTLTIQRTQQEDSAVYLCASSPRVQGQTSYEQYFGPGTRLTVT.

Concerning this clone: Different DNA sequences within this sample yield the same CDR3. The chain links TRBV5-1 to TRBJ2-5; D is possibly TRBD2 (5 bases). The CDR3 covers 14 residues. Germline V gene lookup returns CDR1 SGHRS and CDR2 YFSETQ. The V end lost 5 bases, the J end lost 2 bases, and 13 bases lay between the germline ends. CDR3 nucleotide sequence: TGCGCCAGCAGTCCCGGAGGCAGACAAGAGACCCAGTACTTC. Protein sequence: CASSPGGRQETQYF.

The chain is built from TRBV27 and TRBJ2-1; D may be TRBD1 (5 bases). Trimming took 3 bases from V and 4 from J, leaving 10 bases between them. The CDR3 covers 14 residues. Germline V gene lookup returns CDR1 MNHEY and CDR2 SMNVEV (reference sequence). The CDR3 sequence is CASSFLGAYNEQFF. The CDR3 DNA is TGTGCCAGCAGTTTCTTAGGGGCATACAATGAGCAGTTCTTC.

The chain has TRBV18 and TRBJ1-3, with 7 bases fitting TRBD1. Germline CDR1 is KGHSH and CDR2 is LQKENI. The CDR3 covers 15 residues. The trim removed 3 bases at V and 4 bases at J, leaving 6 bases unmatched. As DNA, the CDR3 is TGTGCCAGCTCACCTCGACAGGGAACGGGAAACACCATATATTTT. Translating it yields CASSPRQGTGNTIYF.

The V call is TRBV29-1, the J call TRBJ2-3; D is undetermined. The V and J ends lost 4 bases and 2 bases respectively, with 10 bases between them. Germline V lookup: CDR1 SQVTM, CDR2 ANQGSEA. The CDR3 sequence is 13 residues long. This CDR3 is CSVAGQLTDTQYF. Here the CDR3 DNA reads TGCAGCGTTGCTGGCCAACTCACAGATACGCAGTATTTT.

CDR3: CASSTRGSYYGYTF. The CDR3, as DNA: TGTGCCAGCAGCACCCGGGGCAGCTACTATGGCTACACCTTC. This sequence joins TRBV13 and TRBJ1-2; possibly TRBD1 for D (5 bases). V was shortened by 5 bases and J by 3 bases, with 13 bases between the two germline ends. Germline V CDR1 and CDR2: PRHDT, FYEKMQ (reference sequence). CDR3 size: 14 residues.

This clone has a single count. The chain combines TRBV21-1 with TRBJ1-2. TRBV21-1 is reported as a pseudogene. The CDR3 is made up of 17 amino acids. CDR3 nucleotides: TGTGCCAGCACCCATGGACCCCTTCTAGCCCCTAACTATGGCTACACCTTC. The encoded protein is CASTHGPLLAPNYGYTF.

In this sample, this clone turned up once. The CDR3 region is CASSVGAQVAYEQYF. The CDR3 DNA follows: TGTGCCAGCAGCGTAGGTGCCCAGGTCGCCTACGAGCAGTACTTC. The rearrangement joins TRBV9 to TRBJ2-7; no reliable D call. CDR3 length equals 15 residues. The germline V and J ends were trimmed by 0 bases and 2 bases, with 12 bases remaining between them. Germline V CDR1 and CDR2: SGDLS, YYNGEE.